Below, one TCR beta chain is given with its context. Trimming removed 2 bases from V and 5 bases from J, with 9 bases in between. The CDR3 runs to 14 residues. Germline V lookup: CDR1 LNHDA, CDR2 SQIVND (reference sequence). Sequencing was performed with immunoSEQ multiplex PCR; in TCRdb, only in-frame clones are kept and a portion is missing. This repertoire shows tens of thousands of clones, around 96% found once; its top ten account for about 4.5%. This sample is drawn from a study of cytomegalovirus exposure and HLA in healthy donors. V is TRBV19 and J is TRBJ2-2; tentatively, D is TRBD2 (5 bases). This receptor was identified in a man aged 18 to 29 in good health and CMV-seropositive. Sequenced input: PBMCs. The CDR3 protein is CASSIIGGTGELFF. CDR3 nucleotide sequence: TGTGCCAGTAGTATAATTGGAGGTACCGGGGAGCTGTTTTTT.